This T cell receptor (beta chain) was captured in a study of T cell responses to AZD1222 COVID-19 vaccine. Trimming shortened V by 6 bases and J by 2 bases, and 14 bases separated the two germline ends. Germline V gene data show CDR1 as SNHLY and CDR2 as FYNNEI. The CDR3 is 14 residues long. Measured with immunoSEQ multiplex PCR; TCRdb has only the in-frame clones, and not every one. The sample carries 100,000 to 150,000 clones, 87% recorded once. The clonotype originates from an adult in good health. The sample consisted of peripheral blood, taken on day 0 of AZD1222 vaccination. The chain recombines TRBV2 with TRBJ2-7; D is possibly TRBD2 (7 bases). CDR3 nucleotides: TGTGCCAGCAGGCCCGGGGGGCAAACCTACGAGCAGTACTTC. Amino acids: CASRPGGQTYEQYF.